Included here is one TCR beta chain sequence, with context. Its specificity is not known. Germline V gene data show CDR1 as SGHAT and CDR2 as FQNNGV. The CDR3 contains 13 residues. V was trimmed by 1 base and J by 8 bases, leaving 11 bases between them. The sample belongs to a study of T cell responses to AZD1222 COVID-19 vaccine. About the research overall: Pooled samples include second doses given at about 4 or 12 weeks.

Study outcomes and limitations: Close to half of spike-specific TCRs reportedly recognize unmutated variant regions.

The repertoire was sequenced with immunoSEQ multiplex PCR; TCRdb's copy has only in-frame clones and lacks some. Among 100,000 or so clones listed, 82% were seen once. This rearrangement joins TRBV11-2 to TRBJ1-1, with a tentative D call TRBD1 (6 bases). The source material was peripheral blood, sampled on day 0 of AZD1222 vaccination. This receptor was taken from an adult in good health. CDR3 region: CASSLALGQEAFF. DNA of the CDR3: TGTGCCAGCAGCTTAGCCCTCGGACAGGAAGCTTTCTTT. Filled out from reference TRBV11-2 and TRBJ1-1, the complete variable domain reads EAGVAQSPRYKIIEKRQSVAFWCNPISGHATLYWYQQILGQGPKLLIQFQNNGVVDDSQLPKDRFSAERLKGVDSTLKIQPAKLEDSAVYLCASSLALGQEAFFGQGTRLTVV.